The present entry profiles one T cell receptor (beta chain) with its context. Its antigen remains unidentified. CDR1 is MNHNS, CDR2 SASEGT, per germline. After removal of 2 bases from V and 2 bases from J, the junction contained 5 bases not matched to a gene. The CDR3 sequence is 16 residues long. The entry originates in a study of cytomegalovirus exposure and HLA in healthy donors. Study details: The roughly 100 million unique TCR beta sequences, from about 170 million T cells, were found by an earlier analysis.

General observations from the study: The authors excluded some V segments, including TRBV6-2 and TRBV6-3, as indistinguishable.

The PCR had 60 Vbeta and 13 Jbeta primers. As processed by the authors: Unique TCR beta chains numbered 80 million to 95 million in a later analysis, with around 10 million shared. Assay: immunoSEQ multiplex PCR; the TCRdb copy retains only in-frame clones and omits some. V, J and clone size derive from that table, while D and trimming were established from the DNA sequence. The sample records around 200,000 clones, 65% to 80% being singletons. This receptor was taken from a woman in her 30s in good health and CMV-seropositive. Material: PBMCs. This chain joins TRBV6-1 and TRBJ1-3; TRBD1 matches at 8 bases. CDR3 in amino acids: CASSEIQGVTGNTIYF. The CDR3 region has the DNA TGTGCCAGCAGTGAAATACAGGGGGTAACTGGAAACACCATATATTTT.